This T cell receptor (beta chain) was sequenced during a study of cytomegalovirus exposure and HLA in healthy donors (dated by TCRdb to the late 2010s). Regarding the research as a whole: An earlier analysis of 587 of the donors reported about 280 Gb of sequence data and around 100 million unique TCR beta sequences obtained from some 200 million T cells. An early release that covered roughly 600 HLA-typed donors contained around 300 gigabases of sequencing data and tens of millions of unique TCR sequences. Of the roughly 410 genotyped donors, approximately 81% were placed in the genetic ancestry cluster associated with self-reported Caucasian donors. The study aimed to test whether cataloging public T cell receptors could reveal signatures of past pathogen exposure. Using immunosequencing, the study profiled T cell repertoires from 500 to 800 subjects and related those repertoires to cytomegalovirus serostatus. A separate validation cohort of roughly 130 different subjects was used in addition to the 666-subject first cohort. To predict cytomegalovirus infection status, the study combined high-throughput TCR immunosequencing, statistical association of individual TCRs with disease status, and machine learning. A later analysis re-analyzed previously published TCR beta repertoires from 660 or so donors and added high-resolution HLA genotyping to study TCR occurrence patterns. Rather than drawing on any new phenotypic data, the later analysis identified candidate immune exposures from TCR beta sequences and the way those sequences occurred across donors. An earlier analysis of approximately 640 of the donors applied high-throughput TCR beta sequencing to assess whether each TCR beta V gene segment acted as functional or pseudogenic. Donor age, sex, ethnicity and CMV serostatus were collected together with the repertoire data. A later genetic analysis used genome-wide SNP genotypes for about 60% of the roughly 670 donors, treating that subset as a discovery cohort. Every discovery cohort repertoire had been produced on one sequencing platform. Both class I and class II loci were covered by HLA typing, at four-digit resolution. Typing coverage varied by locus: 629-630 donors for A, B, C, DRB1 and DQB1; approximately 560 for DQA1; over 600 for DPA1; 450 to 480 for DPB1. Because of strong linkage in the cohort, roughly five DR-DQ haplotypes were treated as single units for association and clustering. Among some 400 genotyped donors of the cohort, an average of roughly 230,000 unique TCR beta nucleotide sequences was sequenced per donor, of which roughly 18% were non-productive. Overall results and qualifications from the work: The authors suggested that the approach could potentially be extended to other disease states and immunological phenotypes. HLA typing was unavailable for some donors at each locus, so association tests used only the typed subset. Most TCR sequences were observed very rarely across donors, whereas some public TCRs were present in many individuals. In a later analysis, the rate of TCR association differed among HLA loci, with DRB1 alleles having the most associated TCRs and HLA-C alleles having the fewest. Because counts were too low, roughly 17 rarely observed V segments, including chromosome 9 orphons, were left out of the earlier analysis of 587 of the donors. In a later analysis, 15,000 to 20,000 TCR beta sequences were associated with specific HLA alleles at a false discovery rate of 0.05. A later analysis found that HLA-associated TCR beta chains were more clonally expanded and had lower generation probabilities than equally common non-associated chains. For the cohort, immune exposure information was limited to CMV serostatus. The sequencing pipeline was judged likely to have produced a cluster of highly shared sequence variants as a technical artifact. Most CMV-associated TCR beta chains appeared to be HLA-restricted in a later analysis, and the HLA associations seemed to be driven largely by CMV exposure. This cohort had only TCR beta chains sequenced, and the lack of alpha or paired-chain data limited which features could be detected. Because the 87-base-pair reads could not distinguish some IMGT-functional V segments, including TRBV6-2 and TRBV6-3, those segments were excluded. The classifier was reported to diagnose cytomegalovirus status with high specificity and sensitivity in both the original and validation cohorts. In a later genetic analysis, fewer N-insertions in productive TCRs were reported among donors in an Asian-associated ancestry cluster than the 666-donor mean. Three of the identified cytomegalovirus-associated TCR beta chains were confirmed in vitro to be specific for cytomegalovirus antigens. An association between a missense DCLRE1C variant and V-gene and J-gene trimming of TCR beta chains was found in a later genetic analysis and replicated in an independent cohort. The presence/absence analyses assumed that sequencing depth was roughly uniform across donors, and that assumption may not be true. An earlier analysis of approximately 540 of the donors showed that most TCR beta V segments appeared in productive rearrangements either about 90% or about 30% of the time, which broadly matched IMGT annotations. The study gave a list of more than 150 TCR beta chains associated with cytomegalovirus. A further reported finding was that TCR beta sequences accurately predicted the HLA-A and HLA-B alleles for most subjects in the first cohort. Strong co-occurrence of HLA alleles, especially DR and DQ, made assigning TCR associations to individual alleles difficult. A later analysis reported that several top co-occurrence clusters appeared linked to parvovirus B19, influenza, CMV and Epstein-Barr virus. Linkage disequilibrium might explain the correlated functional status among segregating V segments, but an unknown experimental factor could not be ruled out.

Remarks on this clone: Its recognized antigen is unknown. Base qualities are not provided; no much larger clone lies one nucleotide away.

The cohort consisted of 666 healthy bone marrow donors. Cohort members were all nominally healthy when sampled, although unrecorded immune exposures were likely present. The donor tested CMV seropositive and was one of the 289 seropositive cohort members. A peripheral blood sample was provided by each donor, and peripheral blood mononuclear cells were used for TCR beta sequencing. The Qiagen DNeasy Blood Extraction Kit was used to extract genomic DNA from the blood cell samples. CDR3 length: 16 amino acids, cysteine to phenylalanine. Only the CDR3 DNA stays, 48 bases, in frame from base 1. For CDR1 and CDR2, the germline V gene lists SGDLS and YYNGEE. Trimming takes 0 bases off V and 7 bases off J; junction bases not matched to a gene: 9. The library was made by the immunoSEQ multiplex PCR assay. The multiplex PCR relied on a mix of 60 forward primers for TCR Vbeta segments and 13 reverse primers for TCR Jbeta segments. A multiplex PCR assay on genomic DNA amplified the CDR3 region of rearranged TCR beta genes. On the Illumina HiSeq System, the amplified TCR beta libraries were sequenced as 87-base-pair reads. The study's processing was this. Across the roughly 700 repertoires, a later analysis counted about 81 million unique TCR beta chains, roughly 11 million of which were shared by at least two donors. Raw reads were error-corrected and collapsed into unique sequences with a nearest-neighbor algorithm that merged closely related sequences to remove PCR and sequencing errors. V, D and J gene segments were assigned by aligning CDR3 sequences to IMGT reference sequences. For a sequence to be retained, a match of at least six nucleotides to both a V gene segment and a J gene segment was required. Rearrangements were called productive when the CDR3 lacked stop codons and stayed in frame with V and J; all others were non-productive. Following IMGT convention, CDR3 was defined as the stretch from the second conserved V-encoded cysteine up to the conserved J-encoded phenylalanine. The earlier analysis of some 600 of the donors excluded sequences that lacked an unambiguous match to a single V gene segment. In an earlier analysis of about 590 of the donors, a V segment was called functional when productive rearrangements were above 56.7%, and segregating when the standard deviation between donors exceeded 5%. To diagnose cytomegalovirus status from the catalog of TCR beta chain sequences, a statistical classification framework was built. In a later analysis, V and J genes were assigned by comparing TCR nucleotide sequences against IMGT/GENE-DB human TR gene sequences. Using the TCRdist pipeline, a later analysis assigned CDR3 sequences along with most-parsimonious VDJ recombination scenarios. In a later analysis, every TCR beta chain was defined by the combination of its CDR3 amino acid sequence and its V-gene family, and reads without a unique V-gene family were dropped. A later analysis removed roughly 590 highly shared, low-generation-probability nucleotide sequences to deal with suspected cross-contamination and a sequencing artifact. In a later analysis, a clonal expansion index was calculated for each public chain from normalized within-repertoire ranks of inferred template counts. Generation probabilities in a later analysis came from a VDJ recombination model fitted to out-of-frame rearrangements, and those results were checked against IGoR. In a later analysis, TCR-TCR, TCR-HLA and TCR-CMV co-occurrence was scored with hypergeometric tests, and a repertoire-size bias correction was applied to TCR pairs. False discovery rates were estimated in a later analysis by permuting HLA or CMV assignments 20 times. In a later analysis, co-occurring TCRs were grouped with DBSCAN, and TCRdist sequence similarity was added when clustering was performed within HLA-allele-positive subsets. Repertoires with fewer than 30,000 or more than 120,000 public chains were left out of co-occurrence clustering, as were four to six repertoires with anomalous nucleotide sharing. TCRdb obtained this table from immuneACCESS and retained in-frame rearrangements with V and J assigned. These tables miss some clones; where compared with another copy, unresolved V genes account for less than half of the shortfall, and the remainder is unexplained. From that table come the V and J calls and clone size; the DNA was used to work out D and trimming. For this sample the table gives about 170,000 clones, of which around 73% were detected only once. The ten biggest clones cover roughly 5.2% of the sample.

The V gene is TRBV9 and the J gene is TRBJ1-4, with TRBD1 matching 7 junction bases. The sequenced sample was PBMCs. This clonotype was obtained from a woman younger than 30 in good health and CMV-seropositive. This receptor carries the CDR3 CASSVASQGHGEKLFF. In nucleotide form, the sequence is TGTGCCAGCAGCGTAGCTTCACAGGGGCATGGTGAAAAACTGTTTTTT.